This passage covers 30 T cell receptor beta chains from one sample sequenced in a study of blood T cell repertoires in COVID-19. Produced via immunoSEQ multiplex PCR; TCRdb's table is partial and in-frame only. Of some 250,000 clones in the sample, about nine tenths are singletons; the top ten hold approximately 1.2%. Source material: PBMCs or T cells enriched from blood (not recorded which). Receptors originate from a human donor in a cohort exposed to, infected with or recovered from COVID-19 (not recorded which). The donor label of this sample is uncertain.

This chain joins TRBV11-2 and TRBJ1-1; D is possibly TRBD1 (5 bases). Germline assignment: CDR1 SGHAT and CDR2 FQNNGV. The CDR3 is 14 residues long. V was pared by 6 bases and J by 7 bases, with 18 bases between. The CDR3 region has the DNA TGTGCCAGCAGACTAATCAGGGAAAGTGGTGAAGCTTTCTTT. This gives the protein CASRLIRESGEAFF.

The gene calls are TRBV19 and TRBJ1-2, with TRBD1 matching 7 bases. V was pared by 5 bases and J by 3 bases, with 6 bases of the junction left unmatched. This CDR3 is built from 14 residues. The germline V gene has CDR1 LNHDA and CDR2 SQIVND (reference sequence). For the CDR3, the DNA is TGTGCCAGTAGTCCGGACAGGCCGCACTATGGCTACACCTTC. It is translated as CASSPDRPHYGYTF.

The chain couples TRBV3-1 (or the pseudogene TRBV3-2) to TRBJ1-2; 8 bases agree with TRBD1. The CDR3 contains 14 residues. The trim removed 4 bases at V and 7 bases at J, leaving 8 bases unmatched. In germline, CDR1 is LGHDT, CDR2 YNNKEL (reference sequence). For the CDR3, the DNA is TGTGCCAGCAGCCCTTTGGGACAGGCTAGTGGCTACACCTTC. As protein: CASSPLGQASGYTF.

This clone was found once. This rearrangement joins TRBV10-3 to TRBJ1-6; 9 bases line up with TRBD1. Germline CDR1 and CDR2: ENHRY and SYGVKD. J was trimmed by 9 bases and V by 5 bases; bases with no gene match: 5. The CDR3 spans 14 residues. The CDR3 DNA follows: TGTGCCATCAGTCTCGGGACAGGGAGTTCACCCCTCCACTTT. It translates to CAISLGTGSSPLHF.

V gene TRBV7-2 combines with J gene TRBJ2-1; D is possibly TRBD1 (6 bases). Germline V gene lookup returns CDR1 SGHTA and CDR2 FQGNSA. Trimming removed 5 bases from V and 0 bases from J, with 11 bases in between. The CDR3 runs to 15 residues. CDR3 in amino acids: CASSPEGGSYNEQFF. In DNA, the CDR3 is TGTGCCAGCAGCCCAGAAGGGGGCTCCTACAATGAGCAGTTCTTC. Full variable domain (outside the CDR3, taken from reference TRBV7-2 and TRBJ2-1): GAGVSQSPSNKVTEKGKDVELRCDPISGHTALYWYRQSLGQGLEFLIYFQGNSAPDKSGLPSDRFSAERTGGSVSTLTIQRTQQEDSAVYLCASSPEGGSYNEQFFGPGTRLTVL.

V is TRBV23-1 and J is TRBJ1-2, with TRBD1 matching 10 bases. TRBV23-1 is filed as an ORF, its function uncertain. The CDR3 loop spans 13 amino acids. V lost 7 bases, J lost 8 bases, and 7 bases stayed unmatched. The CDR3, as DNA: TGCGCCAGCAACGGGGACAGGGGAAAAGGCTACACCTTC. Translation: CASNGDRGKGYTF.

The rearrangement uses TRBV7-2 and TRBJ2-4, with 13 bases fitting TRBD2. CDR3 length equals 16 residues. Germline-derived CDR1 and CDR2 are SGHTA and FQGNSA. Germline trimming cut 3 bases from V and 7 bases from J; bases unmatched to any gene: 6. CDR3 coding DNA: TGTGCCAGCAGCTTCACTAGCGGGGGGGCCGGGAACATTCAGTACTTC. Protein product: CASSFTSGGAGNIQYF.

The chain employs TRBV19 and TRBJ1-1, with 8 bases matching TRBD1. The length of the CDR3 is 15 residues. V lost 3 bases to trimming and J lost 1 base; unmatched junction nucleotides: 4. Germline V CDR1 and CDR2: LNHDA, SQIVND (reference sequence). In nucleotides, the CDR3 is TGTGCCAGTAGTATTTCGACAGGGGCGAACACTGAAGCTTTCTTT. Translation: CASSISTGANTEAFF.

This clone was detected once. The rearrangement links TRBV4-2 to TRBJ2-7; D may be TRBD2 (6 bases). The length of the CDR3 is 17 residues. Per germline, CDR1 LGHNA and CDR2 YNFKEQ. Trimming took 0 bases from V and 2 from J, leaving 17 bases between them. The CDR3 DNA reads as TGTGCCAGCAGCCAAGATATGGCGGGGAGATCACCCTACGAGCAGTACTTC. It is translated as CASSQDMAGRSPYEQYF.

The chain links TRBV27 to TRBJ1-1; tentative D call: TRBD1 (5 bases). The CDR3 runs 14 residues. CDR1 and CDR2 from the germline V gene are MNHEY and SMNVEV (reference sequence). V gave up 3 bases and J gave up 1 base, with 9 bases separating them. For the CDR3, the DNA is TGTGCCAGCAGTTTCGGACATCAGAACACTGAAGCTTTCTTT. Protein product: CASSFGHQNTEAFF.

The V gene is TRBV7-9, the J gene TRBJ2-5, with no clear D. The CDR3 consists of 13 residues. CDR1 is SEHNR, CDR2 FQNEAQ, per germline (reference sequence). The V and J ends lost 2 bases and 0 bases respectively, with 4 bases between them. The CDR3 loop is CASSLSNQETQYF. The CDR3 coding sequence is TGTGCCAGCAGCTTATCCAACCAAGAGACCCAGTACTTC.

This clone was counted a single time. This sequence joins TRBV5-6 and TRBJ1-1; D unclear. The CDR3 has 15 amino acids. V lost 1 base to trimming and J lost 4 bases, with 14 bases between them. Germline CDR1 reads SGHDT; CDR2 reads YYEEEE. DNA of the CDR3: TGTGCCAGCAGCTTGTGGTCGTTTGAGCCCACTGAAGCTTTCTTT. Its protein product is CASSLWSFEPTEAFF.

This chain connects TRBV2 to TRBJ1-3, with 8 bases matching TRBD1. This CDR3 spans 18 amino acids. The J segment lost 0 bases and the V segment lost 5 bases, leaving 12 bases of the junction unmatched. Germline-derived CDR1 and CDR2 are SNHLY and FYNNEI. Written as DNA, the CDR3 is TGTGCCAGCAGTACCGGTTTAACAGGGGGTTTCTCTGGAAACACCATATATTTT. This codes for CASSTGLTGGFSGNTIYF.

CDR3 amino acids: CASSLNIAGERNTEAFF. DNA for the CDR3: TGTGCCAGCAGCTTGAACATAGCAGGGGAGAGGAACACTGAAGCTTTCTTT. The chain combines TRBV5-6 with TRBJ1-1; a weak D match, TRBD1 (6 bases). Germline V gene sequence: CDR1 SGHDT, CDR2 YYEEEE. There are 17 residues in the CDR3. V gave up 1 base and J gave up 1 base, with 17 bases separating them. Complete variable domain (other parts from reference TRBV5-6 and TRBJ1-1): DAGVTQSPTHLIKTRGQQVTLRCSPKSGHDTVSWYQQALGQGPQFIFQYYEEEERQRGNFPDRFSGHQFPNYSSELNVNALLLGDSALYLCASSLNIAGERNTEAFFGQGTRLTVV.

V is TRBV18 and J is TRBJ1-1; D remains unclear. The CDR3 length is 11 residues. Germline V gene lookup returns CDR1 KGHSH and CDR2 LQKENI. V was clipped by 5 bases and J by 8 bases, with 9 bases between them. Written as DNA, the CDR3 is TGTGCCAGCTCAGTCGGGTCAGAAGCTTTCTTT. As protein: CASSVGSEAFF. The full variable domain, in which reference TRBV18 and TRBJ1-1 provide the parts outside the CDR3, is NAGVMQNPRHLVRRRGQEARLRCSPMKGHSHVYWYRQLPEEGLKFMVYLQKENIIDESGMPKERFSAEFPKEGPSILRIQQVVRGDSAAYFCASSVGSEAFFGQGTRLTVV.

CDR3 residues: CASSYSGQPFEKLFF. In DNA form, the CDR3 reads TGTGCCAGCAGTTACTCGGGGCAGCCTTTTGAAAAACTGTTTTTT. The gene calls are TRBV6-5 and TRBJ1-4; D might be TRBD1 (5 bases). Germline-derived CDR1 and CDR2 are MNHEY and SVGAGI. The V and J ends lost 0 bases and 7 bases respectively, with 12 bases between them. CDR3 length equals 15 residues.

The V and J genes are TRBV5-4 and TRBJ2-7; 8 nucleotides line up with TRBD1. Trimming cost V 3 bases and J 8 bases; bases outside gene matches: 10. CDR1 is SGHNT and CDR2 is YYREEE in the germline V gene (reference sequence). There are 14 residues in the CDR3. CDR3 protein: CASSSQGDRRKQYF. CDR3 coding DNA: TGTGCCAGCAGCTCCCAAGGGGACAGGCGGAAGCAGTACTTC.

The chain carries TRBV2 and TRBJ2-2; D may be TRBD1 (5 bases). This CDR3 contains 13 residues. CDR1 and CDR2 (germline): SNHLY, FYNNEI. V shed 8 bases and J shed 7 bases, with 14 bases lying between them. As DNA, the CDR3 is TGTGCCAGCTTCAACGGACATGACGGGGAGCTGTTTTTT. This codes for CASFNGHDGELFF.

J is TRBJ2-3 and V is TRBV9, with D possibly matching TRBD1 (6 bases). Deletions cut 0 bases from V and 3 bases from J, with 11 bases between. Germline CDR1 is SGDLS and CDR2 is YYNGEE. The CDR3 covers 15 residues. Here the CDR3 reads CASSVEGVRTDTQYF. Here the CDR3 DNA reads TGTGCCAGCAGCGTAGAGGGGGTGAGAACAGATACGCAGTATTTT. The whole variable domain, filled in from reference TRBV9 and TRBJ2-3, reads DSGVTQTPKHLITATGQRVTLRCSPRSGDLSVYWYQQSLDQGLQFLIQYYNGEERAKGNILERFSAQQFPDLHSELNLSSLELGDSALYFCASSVEGVRTDTQYFGPGTRLTVL.

The DNA of the CDR3 is TGTGCCTGGAGTTCTTCAACCGGGGGGCCAATTCGCGAGCAGTACTTC. Protein: CAWSSSTGGPIREQYF. This chain connects TRBV30 to TRBJ2-7; tentative D call: TRBD2 (7 bases). V was cut by 2 bases and J by 6 bases, with 23 bases left in between. The CDR3 spans 16 residues. The germline V gene encodes CDR1 GTSNPN and CDR2 SVGIG (reference sequence).

Worth noting for this clone: Other nucleotide sequences from this sample produce the same CDR3. The chain combines TRBV18 with TRBJ1-1; D might be TRBD1 (5 bases). Trimming removed 3 bases at V and 1 base at J, with 6 bases between. Germline values: CDR1 KGHSH, CDR2 LQKENI. The CDR3 contains 13 residues. The CDR3 protein is CASSPGQNTEAFF. DNA of the CDR3: TGTGCCAGCTCACCCGGACAGAACACTGAAGCTTTCTTT.

CDR3 coding DNA: TGTGCCAGCTCACAACCCGGGACAGGGGGAACAGATACGCAGTATTTT. Translation: CASSQPGTGGTDTQYF. The chain has TRBV18 and TRBJ2-3; 11 bases match TRBD1. J lost 3 bases, V lost 4 bases, and 6 bases had no gene match. CDR1 and CDR2 (germline): KGHSH, LQKENI. This CDR3 has 16 residues.

This clone has just a few counts. CDR3: CASSPGTFYGYTF. The CDR3 DNA reads as TGTGCCAGCAGCCCAGGGACATTCTATGGCTACACCTTC. The rearrangement joins TRBV7-3 to TRBJ1-2, with D possibly TRBD1 on 6 matching bases. The V gene lost 5 bases and the J gene lost 4 bases, with 11 bases spanning the gap. Germline values: CDR1 SGHTA, CDR2 FQGTGA. The CDR3 runs 13 residues.

The V gene is TRBV14, the J gene TRBJ2-5; TRBD2 agrees at 11 bases. The CDR3 sequence is 15 residues long. With 5 bases clipped from V and 5 bases from J, the junction kept 7 bases outside the gene matches. Germline assignment: CDR1 SGHDN and CDR2 FVKESK. CDR3 coding DNA: TGTGCCAGCAGCGCGACTAGCGGGGATGAGGAGACCCAGTACTTC. Its translation: CASSATSGDEETQYF.

The V gene is TRBV3-1 (or the pseudogene TRBV3-2), the J gene TRBJ1-1; D ambiguous. CDR1 is LGHDT, CDR2 YNNKEL, per germline (reference sequence). V shed 0 bases and J shed 6 bases, with 11 bases lying between them. The CDR3 loop spans 14 amino acids. CDR3 protein: CASSQDEGRAEAFF. DNA of the CDR3: TGTGCCAGCAGCCAAGATGAAGGGAGGGCTGAAGCTTTCTTT.

The chain uses TRBV19 and TRBJ1-1, with TRBD1 matching over 7 bases. The CDR3 totals 14 residues. The germline V gene has CDR1 LNHDA and CDR2 SQIVND (reference sequence). The ends lost 2 bases at V and 3 bases at J; junction bases unmatched: 3. For the CDR3, the DNA is TGTGCCAGTAGTATAACAGGGGAGGACACTGAAGCTTTCTTT. This codes for CASSITGEDTEAFF.

This chain uses TRBV7-9 with TRBJ2-7; D is unclear. Trimming took off 5 bases at V and 0 bases at J, with 14 bases between the two ends. Germline V gives CDR1 SEHNR, CDR2 FQNEAQ (reference sequence). The CDR3 has 15 residues. CDR3 loop: CASSPRGISSYEQYF. CDR3 bases: TGTGCCAGCAGCCCAAGAGGCATTAGCTCCTACGAGCAGTACTTC.

This chain joins TRBV30 and TRBJ2-3; TRBD2 matches 10 bases. The CDR3 is made up of 15 amino acids. Germline loops: CDR1 GTSNPN, CDR2 SVGIG (reference sequence). The junction had 2 bases not matched to a gene; V was cut back by 0 bases and J by 2 bases. CDR3 bases: TGTGCCTGGAGTGTACTAGCGGGGTTCACAGATACGCAGTATTTT. Translated: CAWSVLAGFTDTQYF. The complete variable domain, with remaining parts taken from reference TRBV30 and TRBJ2-3, reads SQTIHQWPATLVQPVGSPLSLECTVEGTSNPNLYWYRQAAGRGLQLLFYSVGIGQISSEVPQNLSASRPQDRQFILSSKKLLLSDSGFYLCAWSVLAGFTDTQYFGPGTRLTVL.

This chain's CDR3 is CASSPSGALMDEQFF. In nucleotides, the CDR3 is TGTGCCAGCAGCCCCAGCGGGGCTCTTATGGATGAGCAGTTCTTC. The chain couples TRBV7-9 to TRBJ2-1; 7 bases align to TRBD2. This CDR3 region has 15 residues. The V gene's germline CDR1 is SEHNR and CDR2 FQNEAQ (reference sequence). V lost 5 bases and J lost 8; bases outside the gene matches: 12.

V gene TRBV11-3 combines with J gene TRBJ2-7; TRBD1 matches at 9 bases. Germline values: CDR1 SGHNT, CDR2 YENEEA. J lost 6 bases, V lost 3 bases, and 12 bases had no gene match. There are 16 residues in the CDR3. In nucleotides, the CDR3 is TGTGCCAGCAGCTTGGCCACCGGGACAGGGTCTTCCGAGCAGTACTTC. This encodes CASSLATGTGSSEQYF.